This note documents a single TCR beta chain sequence. Primers for the PCR totalled 60 Vbeta and 13 Jbeta. Profiling relied on immunoSEQ multiplex PCR, and the TCRdb table lists in-frame clones only, not all of them. The sample carries under 200,000 clones, 75% to 90% recorded once. The sample originates from a study of cytomegalovirus exposure and HLA in healthy donors. The CDR3 consists of 15 residues. Germline CDR1 is SGHRS and CDR2 is YFSETQ. The V segment lost 1 base and the J segment 4 bases; nucleotides outside the gene matches: 5. This chain links TRBV5-1 with TRBJ2-7, with 10 bases that match TRBD1. Sequencing input: PBMCs. The sequence was obtained from a woman in her thirties in good health and CMV-seronegative. The CDR3 sequence is CASSLSGQGVYEQYF. DNA of the CDR3: TGCGCCAGCAGCTTGTCCGGACAGGGGGTTTACGAGCAGTACTTC.